A single sample gave rise to the 25 T cell receptor beta chains below, sequenced in a study of blood T cell repertoires in COVID-19. Sequenced by immunoSEQ multiplex PCR; TCRdb stores in-frame clones only, minus some. The sample gives some 240,000 clones, 75% to 90% of which show up once; 3.3% is in the top ten. The sequenced material came from PBMCs or T cells enriched from blood (not recorded which). The receptors originated from a middle-aged woman with acute COVID-19.

The rearrangement uses TRBV11-2 and TRBJ1-3; D is uncertain. CDR3 length: 15 residues. Germline V gene data show CDR1 as SGHAT and CDR2 as FQNNGV. V lost 5 bases to trimming and J lost 0 bases, with 11 bases between them. The CDR3 protein is CASSTPRGSGNTIYF. The CDR3 nucleotides read TGTGCCAGCAGCACCCCTCGAGGCTCTGGAAACACCATATATTTT.

The rearrangement joins TRBV2 to TRBJ2-7; 10 bases are a match to TRBD1. The V segment lost 5 bases and the J segment 3 bases; nucleotides outside the gene matches: 7. Germline V gene sequence: CDR1 SNHLY, CDR2 FYNNEI. The CDR3 covers 15 residues. CDR3: CASSPRQGAFYEQYF. The DNA of the CDR3 is TGTGCCAGCAGTCCTAGACAGGGGGCTTTCTACGAGCAGTACTTC.

CDR3 DNA: TGTGCCGGGGGACTAGCGGGAGGGACAGATACGCAGTATTTT. This codes for CAGGLAGGTDTQYF. V usage is TRBV30 and J usage is TRBJ2-3; 16 bases agree with TRBD2. The CDR3 runs 14 residues. Germline CDR1 and CDR2: GTSNPN and SVGIG (reference sequence). V gave up 8 bases and J gave up 3 bases; unmatched junction bases: 2. The variable domain in full, with the rest retrieved from reference TRBV30 and TRBJ2-3, is SQTIHQWPATLVQPVGSPLSLECTVEGTSNPNLYWYRQAAGRGLQLLFYSVGIGQISSEVPQNLSASRPQDRQFILSSKKLLLSDSGFYLCAGGLAGGTDTQYFGPGTRLTVL.

This sequence joins TRBV25-1 and TRBJ1-1; D is ambiguous. CDR3 length equals 15 residues. Germline loops: CDR1 MGHDK, CDR2 SYGVNS. V was trimmed by 0 bases and J by 4 bases, leaving 12 bases between them. The CDR3 bases are TGTGCCAGCAGTGAATACCGATCAAATAGCACTGAAGCTTTCTTT. Its translation: CASSEYRSNSTEAFF.

This chain links TRBV5-8 with TRBJ2-5; 11 bases line up with TRBD2. The germline V gene encodes CDR1 SGHTS and CDR2 YDEGEE. This CDR3 region has 15 residues. V gave up 6 bases and J gave up 3 bases; unmatched junction bases: 7. In nucleotides, the CDR3 is TGTGCCAGCAAACCGGGACTAGCGGCAGAAGAGACCCAGTACTTC. This sequence encodes CASKPGLAAEETQYF.

This chain links TRBV3-1 (or the pseudogene TRBV3-2) with TRBJ1-4; perhaps TRBD1 as D (6 bases). Trimming removed 2 bases from V and 8 bases from J, with 12 bases in between. The V gene's germline CDR1 is LGHDT and CDR2 YNNKEL (reference sequence). The CDR3 contains 14 residues. CDR3 DNA sequence: TGTGCCAGCAGCCAAAGCATGGGGGCGGAAAAACTGTTTTTT. This sequence encodes CASSQSMGAEKLFF.

The rearrangement uses TRBV21-1 and TRBJ2-1; TRBD2 is the table's D call and was not checked against the DNA. TRBV21-1 is an annotated pseudogene. This CDR3 region has 18 residues. As DNA, the CDR3 is TGTGCCAGAGGACGATGGGAGGGGGAGACCGGCACGTACAATGAGCAGTTCTTC. Translating gives CARGRWEGETGTYNEQFF.

In its sample, this clone was seen a few times. The rearrangement uses TRBV11-2 and TRBJ2-6; D is perhaps TRBD2 (6 bases). There are 15 residues in the CDR3. Germline-derived CDR1 and CDR2 are SGHAT and FQNNGV. V lost 5 bases and J lost 2, with 10 bases in between. DNA of the CDR3: TGTGCCAGCAGCCCATGGGGGGCTGGGGCCAACGTCCTGACTTTC. It yields the protein CASSPWGAGANVLTF.

This clone was detected only a few times. This chain joins TRBV2 and TRBJ2-1; TRBD1 matches 10 bases. The CDR3 contains 13 residues. Germline-derived CDR1 and CDR2 are SNHLY and FYNNEI. V gave up 6 bases and J gave up 8 bases; unmatched junction bases: 4. The CDR3 DNA reads TGTGCCAGCAGAAGACAGGGGGCCTATGAGCAGTTCTTC. This codes for CASRRQGAYEQFF. Drawing the rest from reference TRBV2 and TRBJ2-1, the complete variable domain is EPEVTQTPSHQVTQMGQEVILRCVPISNHLYFYWYRQILGQKVEFLVSFYNNEISEKSEIFDDQFSVERPDGSNFTLKIRSTKLEDSAMYFCASRRQGAYEQFFGPGTRLTVL.

This chain joins TRBV24-1 and TRBJ1-1; D remains unclear. V was cut by 7 bases and J by 7 bases, with 9 bases left in between. The CDR3 extends over 11 amino acids. The germline V gene encodes CDR1 KGHDR and CDR2 SFDVKD. The DNA of the CDR3 is TGTGCCACCAGGAAAGATAGTGAAGCTTTCTTT. It yields the protein CATRKDSEAFF.

The J gene is TRBJ2-1, the V gene TRBV11-3, with D perhaps matching TRBD1 (6 bases). CDR1 and CDR2 (germline): SGHNT, YENEEA. The V and J ends lost 5 bases and 4 bases respectively, with 21 bases between them. The CDR3 has 17 amino acids. CDR3 sequence (DNA): TGTGCCAGCAGCCCCCCCTCCCGGGACACACCTTACAATGAGCAGTTCTTC. It translates to CASSPPSRDTPYNEQFF. The whole variable domain, remainder taken from reference TRBV11-3 and TRBJ2-1, is EAGVVQSPRYKIIEKKQPVAFWCNPISGHNTLYWYLQNLGQGPELLIRYENEEAVDDSQLPKDRFSAERLKGVDSTLKIQPAELGDSAVYLCASSPPSRDTPYNEQFFGPGTRLTVL.

The chain carries TRBV5-1 and TRBJ1-1; no clear D. V shed 4 bases and J shed 0 bases, with 10 bases lying between them. The CDR3 totals 14 residues. Germline V lookup: CDR1 SGHRS, CDR2 YFSETQ. DNA of the CDR3: TGCGCCAGCAGCACCTCGGTGGTGAACACTGAAGCTTTCTTT. Amino acids: CASSTSVVNTEAFF. The variable domain in full, with the rest retrieved from reference TRBV5-1 and TRBJ1-1, is KAGVTQTPRYLIKTRGQQVTLSCSPISGHRSVSWYQQTPGQGLQFLFEYFSETQRNKGNFPGRFSGRQFSNSRSEMNVSTLELGDSALYLCASSTSVVNTEAFFGQGTRLTVV.

The chain recombines TRBV4-1 with TRBJ2-1, with TRBD2 identical over 9 bases. J lost 0 bases, V lost 0 bases, and 9 bases had no gene match. Germline V lookup: CDR1 MGHRA, CDR2 YSYEKL. The CDR3 sequence is 19 residues long. The CDR3 protein is CASSQDRRAGGSSYNEQFF. As DNA, the CDR3 is TGCGCCAGCAGCCAAGATCGAAGAGCGGGAGGTAGCTCCTACAATGAGCAGTTCTTC.

This clone has only one observation. The rearrangement joins TRBV28 to TRBJ1-2; D unclear. The ends were cut back, 5 bases at V and 7 bases at J, with 26 bases in the middle. The V gene's germline CDR1 is MDHEN and CDR2 SYDVKM. The CDR3 extends over 17 amino acids. CDR3 protein: CASSPFEHHRHPGGYTF. CDR3 bases: TGTGCCAGCAGTCCCTTCGAGCATCATAGGCACCCGGGTGGCTACACCTTC.

The chain couples TRBV7-2 to TRBJ2-7; 8 bases line up with TRBD2. The V segment lost 0 bases and the J segment 7 bases; nucleotides outside the gene matches: 11. Germline lookup yields CDR1 SGHTA and CDR2 FQGNSA. This CDR3 is built from 16 residues. CDR3 DNA: TGTGCCAGCAGCTTAGCGGGAGCGGGAGTGTCTTTGGAGCAGTACTTC. Amino acid sequence: CASSLAGAGVSLEQYF.

V gene TRBV5-1 combines with J gene TRBJ2-1; 11 nucleotides align to TRBD2. V trimming: 3 bases; J trimming: 5 bases; junction bases outside the gene matches: 7. From germline, CDR1 is SGHRS and CDR2 YFSETQ. The CDR3 loop spans 16 amino acids. The CDR3 here is CASSWGLLAGDNEQFF. DNA for the CDR3: TGCGCCAGCAGCTGGGGCCTACTAGCGGGAGACAATGAGCAGTTCTTC.

The chain joins TRBV7-9 to TRBJ2-7, with 7 bases matching TRBD2. Germline V CDR1 and CDR2: SEHNR, FQNEAQ (reference sequence). V dropped 2 bases and J dropped 5; count of bases not matched to a gene: 9. The CDR3 has 15 residues. For the CDR3, the DNA is TGTGCCAGCAGCTTAAGGGAGGGAGAAGCCGACGAGCAGTACTTC. This sequence encodes CASSLREGEADEQYF.

In this sample, this clone turned up once. This chain links TRBV19 with TRBJ1-2; TRBD1 is a possible D gene (6 bases). The ends were cut back, 6 bases at V and 8 bases at J, with 13 bases in the middle. The CDR3 is 12 amino acids. Per germline, CDR1 LNHDA and CDR2 SQIVND (reference sequence). CDR3 nucleotide sequence: TGTGCCAGTAGCCCAGGGGTCGAAGGCTACACCTTC. Translating gives CASSPGVEGYTF.

A single count supports this clone. The chain combines TRBV24-1 with TRBJ2-3; TRBD2 matches at 8 bases. The junction had 17 bases not matched to a gene; V was cut back by 0 bases and J by 7 bases. CDR3 length: 19 residues. Per germline, CDR1 KGHDR and CDR2 SFDVKD. This CDR3 reads CATSDLKSRGEGTSNTQYF. Here the CDR3 DNA reads TGTGCCACCAGTGATTTGAAATCTCGGGGGGAAGGGACTAGTAATACGCAGTATTTT.

This chain links TRBV14 with TRBJ2-7; 8 positions match TRBD2. Trimming took 1 base from V and 6 from J; bases not matched to a gene: 8. The V gene's germline CDR1 is SGHDN and CDR2 FVKESK. The CDR3 has 15 residues. In nucleotides, the CDR3 is TGTGCCAGCAGCCAAGTTTTAGCGGGAACGGTCGAGCAGTACTTC. Protein: CASSQVLAGTVEQYF.

This clone showed up just once. The chain has TRBV29-1 and TRBJ1-4, with 7 bases that match TRBD1. Trimming took 7 bases from V and 4 from J; bases not matched to a gene: 12. The CDR3 has 15 residues. Germline V CDR1 and CDR2: SQVTM, ANQGSEA. In DNA form, the CDR3 reads TGCAGCGCCTCTCCCGGGACAGTAAATAATGAAAAACTGTTTTTT. Protein sequence: CSASPGTVNNEKLFF.

This clone was detected only once. The rearrangement joins TRBV19 to TRBJ1-5; 7 nucleotides line up with TRBD1. The junction had 3 bases not matched to a gene; V was cut back by 9 bases and J by 4 bases. The germline V gene encodes CDR1 LNHDA and CDR2 SQIVND (reference sequence). The length of the CDR3 is 12 residues. The CDR3 reads CASVTGNQPQHF. The CDR3 DNA sequence: TGTGCCAGCGTGACAGGGAATCAGCCCCAGCATTTT.

J is TRBJ2-2 and V is TRBV15; perhaps TRBD2 as D (5 bases). The germline V gene has CDR1 LNHNV and CDR2 YYDKDF (reference sequence). Trimming removed 4 bases from V and 1 base from J, with 13 bases in between. The CDR3 runs to 16 residues. The CDR3 protein is CATSTLEELNTGELFF. CDR3 nucleotide sequence: TGTGCCACCAGCACGTTGGAGGAGTTGAACACCGGGGAGCTGTTTTTT.

The chain recombines TRBV12-3 or TRBV12-4 with TRBJ1-1; D is unclear. The CDR3 has 13 residues. V was pared by 3 bases and J by 0 bases, with 5 bases between. CDR3: CASSFQVNTEAFF. As DNA, the CDR3 is TGTGCCAGCAGTTTTCAGGTGAACACTGAAGCTTTCTTT.

The chain uses TRBV5-8 and TRBJ2-2; 8 bases fit TRBD2. Germline-derived CDR1 and CDR2 are SGHTS and YDEGEE. V lost 3 bases to trimming and J lost 4 bases; unmatched junction nucleotides: 14. The CDR3 is 18 residues long. The CDR3 nucleotides read TGTGCCAGCAGCTACTGGGCGGGACTAGGGTTGAGCACCGGGGAGCTGTTTTTT. It encodes CASSYWAGLGLSTGELFF.